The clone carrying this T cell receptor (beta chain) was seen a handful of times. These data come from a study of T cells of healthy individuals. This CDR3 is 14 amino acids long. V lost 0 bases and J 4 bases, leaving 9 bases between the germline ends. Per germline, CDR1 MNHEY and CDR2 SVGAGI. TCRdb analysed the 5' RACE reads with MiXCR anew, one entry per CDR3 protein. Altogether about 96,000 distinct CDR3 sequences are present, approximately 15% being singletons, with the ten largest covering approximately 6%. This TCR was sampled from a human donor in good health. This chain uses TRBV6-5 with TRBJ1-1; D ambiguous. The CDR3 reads CASSYSPGGTEAFF. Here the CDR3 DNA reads TGTGCCAGCAGTTACTCCCCAGGTGGCACTGAAGCTTTCTTT.